The source of this T cell receptor beta chain is a study of regulatory T cells in long-lasting Graves disease. Study-level results: Sharing of public clonotypes was greater in persistent patients (about 3,000) than in new patients (roughly 1,000). A reduction in accuracy may have resulted from the small sample size.

Indicated time point: persistent/refractory GD, antithyroid drugs over 5 years with positive TRAb. RNA from PBMCs was the source of the TCR library. It was American Thyroid Association guidelines that determined Graves' disease diagnosis. Building the TCR beta libraries relied on iRepertoire HTBI primers, and CDR3 regions underwent Arm-PCR. TCRdb re-analysed the multiplex PCR reads in MiXCR, keeping a single row per CDR3 protein. Found here are fewer than 600,000 distinct CDR3 sequences, roughly 22% of them singletons; the top ten hold roughly 14%. This clonotype has only a few counts. The antigen remains undetermined. Germline-derived CDR1 and CDR2 are MDHEN and SYDVKM. The length of the CDR3 is 18 residues. Trimming took 6 bases from V and 0 from J, leaving 23 bases between them.

J is TRBJ2-5 and V is TRBV28, with a weak D call TRBD2 (6 bases). Sequenced material: peripheral blood mononuclear cells (PBMCs), taken when the disease was refractory, from a patient treated with antithyroid drugs. This TCR derives from a female donor with Graves disease. The chain's CDR3 is CASSLNKLAGPYQETQYF. CDR3 coding DNA: TGTGCCAGCAGCCTCAATAAGCTGGCGGGGCCATACCAAGAGACCCAGTACTTC.